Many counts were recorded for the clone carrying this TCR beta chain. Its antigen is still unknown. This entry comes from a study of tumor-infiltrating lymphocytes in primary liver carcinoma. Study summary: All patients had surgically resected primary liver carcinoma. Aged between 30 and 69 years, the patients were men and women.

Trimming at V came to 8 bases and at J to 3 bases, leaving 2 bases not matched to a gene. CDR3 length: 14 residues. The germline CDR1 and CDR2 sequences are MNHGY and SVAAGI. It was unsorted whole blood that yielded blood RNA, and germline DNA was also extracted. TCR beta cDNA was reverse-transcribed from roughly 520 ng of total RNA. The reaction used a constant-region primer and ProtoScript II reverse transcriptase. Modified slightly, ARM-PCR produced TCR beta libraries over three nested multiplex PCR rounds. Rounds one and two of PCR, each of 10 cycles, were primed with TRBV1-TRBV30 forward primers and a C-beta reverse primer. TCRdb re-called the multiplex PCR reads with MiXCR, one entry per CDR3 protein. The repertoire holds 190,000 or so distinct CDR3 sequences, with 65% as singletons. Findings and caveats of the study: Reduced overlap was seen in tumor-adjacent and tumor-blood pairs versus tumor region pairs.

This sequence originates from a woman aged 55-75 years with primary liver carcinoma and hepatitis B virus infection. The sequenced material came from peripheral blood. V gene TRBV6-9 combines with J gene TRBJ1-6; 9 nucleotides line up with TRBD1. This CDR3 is CASRTGDYNSPLHF. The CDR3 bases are TGTGCCAGCCGGACAGGGGACTATAATTCACCCCTCCACTTT.